The present entry profiles one T cell receptor beta chain with its context. Its antigen is unidentified. The sample belongs to a study of T cell responses to AZD1222 COVID-19 vaccine. Study observations and caveats: Increases in Spike-specific TCR breadth and depth were seen after two AZD1222 doses.

Sequenced by immunoSEQ multiplex PCR; TCRdb stores in-frame clones only, minus some. Among about 96,000 clones listed, around 90% were seen once. This sequence was found in an adult in good health. The sequenced sample was peripheral blood, obtained on day 0 of AZD1222 vaccination.

The DNA of the CDR3 is TGTGCCAGCAGCGACACTGAAGCTTTCTTT. Translation: CASSDTEAFF. The chain uses TRBV7-8 and TRBJ1-1; no definite D call. Between the trimmed V and J ends, which lost 5 bases and 3 bases, there was a span of 1 base. Germline values: CDR1 SGHVS, CDR2 FQNEAQ. This CDR3 has 10 amino acids.